This T cell receptor (beta chain) was observed in a study of response to subunit inactivated influenza vaccine (dated by TCRdb to the late 2010s). Study-level background: Deep quantitative T cell receptor repertoire profiling was used in the study to track responses to a trivalent subunit inactivated influenza vaccine.

This clonotype came up a few times. The specificity of this receptor is unknown. The input lacks base qualities; no much larger clone sits a single base away. The time point tag for this specimen amounts to: 45 days after influenza vaccine administration. The investigation overall reported the following: It was suggested by the authors that each seasonal influenza vaccination may recruit only a limited number of new T cells.

Library preparation used RT-PCR. The sample was run on an Illumina HiSeq 2500. Through fastp at Q25 and MiXCR, TCRdb rebuilt clones from the public reads, retaining in-frame beta chains. Here each entry gathers all rows of one CDR3 protein and keeps the most common genes and DNA. The sample table holds around 480,000 distinct CDR3 sequences, of which over 9.5% were seen once. The top ten constitute 9.5% to 15% of the sample. This TCR was recovered from a man aged 45 to 65 who received an inactivated influenza vaccine. Donor details come from another sample of the same person, matched by shared clones. This sample comprised PBMCs from blood, obtained 35 to 45 days after vaccination.

The DNA is TGCGCCAGCAGCATGGGGACAGGCCCCGGCGAGCAGTACTTC. Translation gives CASSMGTGPGEQYF. The chain joins TRBV5-1 to TRBJ2-7, and TRBD1 matches 8 of the central bases. The junction shows trimming of 4 bases on V and 6 bases on J, and the gene matches do not reach 9 bases of it. From cysteine to phenylalanine, the CDR3 is 14 amino acids long. Of the read, only the CDR3 DNA is kept; its 42 bases are in frame from base 1. CDR1 and CDR2 are read off the germline V gene as SGHRS and YFSETQ.